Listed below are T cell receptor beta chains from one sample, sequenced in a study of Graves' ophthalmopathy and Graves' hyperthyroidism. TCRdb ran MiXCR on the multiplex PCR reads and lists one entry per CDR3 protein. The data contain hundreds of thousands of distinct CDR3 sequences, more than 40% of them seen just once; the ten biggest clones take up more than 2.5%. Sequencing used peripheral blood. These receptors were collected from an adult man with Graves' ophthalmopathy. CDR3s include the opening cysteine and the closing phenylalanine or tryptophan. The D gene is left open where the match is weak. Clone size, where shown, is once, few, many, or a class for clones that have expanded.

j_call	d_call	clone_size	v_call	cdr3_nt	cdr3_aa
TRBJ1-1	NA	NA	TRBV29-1	TGCAGCGTTGATCTAGCGGGAGGGACCACTGAAGCTTTCTTT	CSVDLAGGTTEAFF
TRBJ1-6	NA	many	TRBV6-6	TGTGCCAGCAGTTACTCGGCTACAGGGATGAGTGGTTCACCCCTCCACTTT	CASSYSATGMSGSPLHF
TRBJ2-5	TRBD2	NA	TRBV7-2	TGTGCCAGCAGTGATCCCAGGACTAGCACCCAAGAGACCCAGTACTTC	CASSDPRTSTQETQYF
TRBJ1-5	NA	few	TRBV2	TGTGCCAGCAGGCAAGGGGACCTTAGCAATCAGCCCCAGCATTTT	CASRQGDLSNQPQHF
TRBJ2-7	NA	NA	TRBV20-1	TGCAGTGCTGGCCCGGGCCGATACGAGCAGTACTTC	CSAGPGRYEQYF
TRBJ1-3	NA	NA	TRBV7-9	TGTGCCAGCAGCTTGCCAGGACGCTCTGGAAACACCATATATTTT	CASSLPGRSGNTIYF
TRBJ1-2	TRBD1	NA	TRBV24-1	TGTGCCACCAGTGACCCCCGGACAGGCCTCACCTATGGCTACACCTTC	CATSDPRTGLTYGYTF
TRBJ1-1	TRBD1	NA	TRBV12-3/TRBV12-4	TGTGCCAGCAGTTGGGGGCAGGGGGCCACTGAAGCTTTCTTT	CASSWGQGATEAFF
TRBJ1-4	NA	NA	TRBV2	TGTGCCAGCAGCCAGGGGCCAGCAAATGAAAAACTGTTTTTT	CASSQGPANEKLFF
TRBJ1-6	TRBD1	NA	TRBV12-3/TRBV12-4	TGTGTCAGCAGTTTAGCGCTTGGGGGGACAGGGTCAAATTCACCCCTCCACTTT	CVSSLALGGTGSNSPLHF
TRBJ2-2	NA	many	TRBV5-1	TGCGCCAGCAGCTCCGGATACACCGGGGAGCTGTTTTTT	CASSSGYTGELFF
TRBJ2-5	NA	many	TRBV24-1	TGTGCCACCAGTGACTCCGGACCGCCGGAGACCCAGTACTTC	CATSDSGPPETQYF
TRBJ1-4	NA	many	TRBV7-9	TGTGCCAGCAGCTACTCGTATTCAGAAAAACTGTTTTTT	CASSYSYSEKLFF
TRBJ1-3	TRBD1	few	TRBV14	TGTGCCAGCAGCCAAGATAGGGGGACAGTAGATCAATCTGGAAACACCATATATTTT	CASSQDRGTVDQSGNTIYF
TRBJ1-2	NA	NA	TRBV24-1	TGTGCCACCAGTCAACCCGTACAGGGTGGCTACACCTTC	CATSQPVQGGYTF